The rows below give T cell receptor beta chains drawn from one sample of a study of shared clonotypes between healthy human individuals. Clones were sequenced by immunoSEQ multiplex PCR, and TCRdb holds only the in-frame ones, with some missing. The sample contains over 1.4 million clones, around 97% of which appear only once. Source material: naive CD4+ T cells sorted from blood. The receptors were sampled from a man under 40 in good health. Each CDR3 is given with its conserved first and last residue. The order of the fields is J gene, V gene, CDR3 protein.

j_gene: TRBJ2-7; v_gene: TRBV5-4; CDR3aa: CASSQDRTGHIEQYF
j_gene: TRBJ1-1; v_gene: TRBV6-6; CDR3aa: CASSLSGTGGGQAFF
j_gene: TRBJ2-2; v_gene: TRBV9; CDR3aa: CASSVQLGTSGTFGELFF
j_gene: TRBJ1-4; v_gene: TRBV23-1; CDR3aa: CASSQTGSGNEKLFF
j_gene: TRBJ1-1; v_gene: TRBV6-1; CDR3aa: CASRRDRVEEAFF
j_gene: TRBJ2-1; v_gene: TRBV28; CDR3aa: CASRLPGQGWDEQFF
j_gene: TRBJ2-1; v_gene: TRBV19; CDR3aa: CASSRPSGSYNEQFF
j_gene: TRBJ2-5; v_gene: TRBV5-5; CDR3aa: CASSLGVAGGKGETQYF
j_gene: TRBJ1-3; v_gene: TRBV30; CDR3aa: CAWRGRISGNTIYF
j_gene: TRBJ2-2; v_gene: TRBV5-1; CDR3aa: CASSFGTSNTGELFF
j_gene: TRBJ1-5; v_gene: TRBV10-2; CDR3aa: CASTQESHQPQHF
j_gene: TRBJ2-3; v_gene: TRBV5-1; CDR3aa: CASRQTGGSTDTQYF
j_gene: TRBJ2-2; v_gene: TRBV2; CDR3aa: CASRRGGVETGELFF
j_gene: TRBJ2-7; v_gene: TRBV7-9; CDR3aa: CASVRGGRASLGEQYF
j_gene: TRBJ2-1; v_gene: TRBV18; CDR3aa: CASSPMSGEPYNEQFF
j_gene: TRBJ2-1; v_gene: TRBV10-2; CDR3aa: CASSESAGGPGNEQFF